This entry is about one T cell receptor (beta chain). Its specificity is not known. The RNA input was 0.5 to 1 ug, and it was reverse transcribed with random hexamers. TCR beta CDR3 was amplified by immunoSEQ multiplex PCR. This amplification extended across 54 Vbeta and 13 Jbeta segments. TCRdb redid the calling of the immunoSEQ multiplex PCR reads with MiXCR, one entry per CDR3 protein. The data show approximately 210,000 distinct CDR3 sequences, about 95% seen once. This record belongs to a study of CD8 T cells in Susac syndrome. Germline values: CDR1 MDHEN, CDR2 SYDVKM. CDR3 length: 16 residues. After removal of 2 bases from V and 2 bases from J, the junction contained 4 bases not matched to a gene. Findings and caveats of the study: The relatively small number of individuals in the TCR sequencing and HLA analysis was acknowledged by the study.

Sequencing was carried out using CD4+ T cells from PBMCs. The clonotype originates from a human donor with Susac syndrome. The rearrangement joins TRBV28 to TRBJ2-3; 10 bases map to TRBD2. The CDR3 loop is CASSLLAGVSTDTQYF. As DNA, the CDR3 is TGTGCCAGCAGTTTACTAGCGGGGGTGTCCACAGATACGCAGTATTTT.